The T cell receptor (beta chain) described here comes from a study of blood T cell repertoires in COVID-19. Libraries were prepared by immunoSEQ multiplex PCR; TCRdb keeps only in-frame clonotypes and omits some of them. The profile shows about 100,000 clones, just under 80% of them singletons. Germline CDR1 is SNHLY and CDR2 is FYNNEI. CDR3 length: 12 residues. V shed 6 bases and J shed 8 bases, with 11 bases lying between them. This clone was recorded once. This clonotype was sampled from a woman in her 70s with acute or convalescent COVID-19. The rearrangement links TRBV2 to TRBJ1-5; possibly TRBD1 for D (6 bases). The sample comprised peripheral blood. CDR3: CASSYEGEPQHF. The CDR3 DNA reads TGTGCCAGCAGCTATGAGGGGGAGCCCCAGCATTTT.